Below, 24 T cell receptor beta chains from the same sample are listed, as sequenced in a study of blood T cell repertoires in COVID-19. Clones were read by immunoSEQ multiplex PCR, and TCRdb kept only the in-frame ones, dropping some. The table lists approximately 180,000 clones, about four fifths of them singletons. Sequencing input: peripheral blood. Receptors originate from a woman aged 70-85 years with acute or convalescent COVID-19.

This chain links TRBV7-6 with TRBJ1-4; D is unclear. Germline V CDR1 and CDR2: SGHVS, FNYEAQ. With 4 bases removed from V and 7 bases from J, the gap between germline ends came to 13 bases. The CDR3 covers 14 residues. Here the CDR3 reads CASSYRGPGEKLFF. CDR3 DNA: TGTGCCAGCAGCTACCGGGGTCCTGGTGAAAAACTGTTTTTT.

The chain links TRBV4-1 to TRBJ2-1, with 11 bases matching TRBD2. The germline V gene has CDR1 MGHRA and CDR2 YSYEKL. CDR3 length: 17 residues. The junction had 9 bases not matched to a gene; V was cut back by 1 base and J by 7 bases. DNA of the CDR3: TGCGCCAGCAGCCAAGGGAGATTAGCGGGAGGGACGAATGAGCAGTTCTTC. It specifies CASSQGRLAGGTNEQFF.

The rearrangement links TRBV11-3 to TRBJ2-1, with D maybe TRBD2 (7 bases). Germline V gene sequence: CDR1 SGHNT, CDR2 YENEEA. Trimming took 0 bases from V and 9 from J, leaving 12 bases between them. The CDR3 is 14 amino acids. CDR3 DNA: TGTGCCAGCAGCTTAGAGGTTAGGGGGGGTGAGCAGTTCTTC. Residues: CASSLEVRGGEQFF.

The rearrangement joins TRBV10-3 to TRBJ1-3; the D gene is possibly TRBD1 (6 bases). The CDR3 totals 16 residues. CDR1 is ENHRY, CDR2 SYGVKD, per germline. V lost 0 bases to trimming and J lost 0 bases, with 9 bases between them. CDR3 DNA sequence: TGTGCCATCAGTGAGTCGGGGGCGATCTCTGGAAACACCATATATTTT. It encodes CAISESGAISGNTIYF.

The chain carries TRBV10-1 and TRBJ2-7; maybe TRBD1 (6 bases). Germline V gene data show CDR1 as WNHNN and CDR2 as SYGVQD (reference sequence). Trimming removed 6 bases at V and 0 bases at J, with 18 bases between. This CDR3 comprises 16 residues. DNA for the CDR3: TGCGCCAGCAGCGAATCTGGACAGCCCAACTCCTACGAGCAGTACTTC. It is translated as CASSESGQPNSYEQYF.

CDR3 sequence: CASSLGQGLYGYTF. The CDR3 DNA reads TGCGCCAGCAGCTTGGGACAGGGACTCTATGGCTACACCTTC. The chain recombines TRBV5-1 with TRBJ1-2; 7 bases align to TRBD1. J lost 4 bases, V lost 0 bases, and 3 bases had no gene match. The CDR3 is 14 residues long. Germline-derived CDR1 and CDR2 are SGHRS and YFSETQ.

This sequence joins TRBV6-5 and TRBJ2-2, with 9 bases matching TRBD2. Germline-derived CDR1 and CDR2 are MNHEY and SVGAGI. After removal of 6 bases from V and 6 bases from J, the junction contained 5 bases not matched to a gene. CDR3 length: 14 residues. CDR3: CASRRLAAAGELFF. The CDR3 region has the DNA TGTGCCAGCAGACGACTAGCGGCGGCCGGGGAGCTGTTTTTT.

The J gene is TRBJ2-5, the V gene TRBV6-5; D is uncertain. CDR1 is MNHEY and CDR2 is SVGAGI in the germline V gene. This CDR3 is 13 amino acids long. Trimming removed 5 bases at V and 5 bases at J, with 12 bases between. CDR3 coding DNA: TGTGCCAGCAGTAATCTAATCAGGGAGACCCAGTACTTC. It codes for CASSNLIRETQYF.

The J gene is TRBJ2-1, the V gene TRBV18; TRBD2 agrees at 7 bases. This CDR3 comprises 15 residues. Germline CDR1 reads KGHSH; CDR2 reads LQKENI. Trimming removed 3 bases from V and 9 bases from J; junction bases left unmatched: 11. The chain's CDR3 is CASSPVAGGGGEQFF. The CDR3 nucleotides read TGTGCCAGCTCACCGGTCGCGGGCGGGGGAGGTGAGCAGTTCTTC.

CDR3 sequence reads: CASSLGQDDQPQHF. The CDR3 DNA reads as TGCGCCAGCAGCTTGGGACAGGACGATCAGCCCCAGCATTTT. The chain is built from TRBV5-1 and TRBJ1-5; a weak D match, TRBD1 (6 bases). The CDR3 length is 14 residues. The germline V and J ends were trimmed by 0 bases and 5 bases, with 9 bases remaining between them. Germline CDR1 and CDR2: SGHRS and YFSETQ.

This clone was counted a single time. This rearrangement joins TRBV7-9 to TRBJ2-1; TRBD2 aligns across 10 bases. The ends lost 3 bases at V and 13 bases at J; junction bases unmatched: 3. The CDR3 is 12 residues long. Germline V gene lookup returns CDR1 SEHNR and CDR2 FQNEAQ (reference sequence). The CDR3 loop reads CASSLRTSGQFF. The CDR3 DNA reads as TGTGCCAGCAGCTTGAGGACTAGCGGCCAGTTCTTC.

This chain connects TRBV9 to TRBJ2-3; D is undetermined. The CDR3 covers 11 residues. V lost 3 bases to trimming and J lost 3 bases, with 2 bases between them. Germline loops: CDR1 SGDLS, CDR2 YYNGEE. Written as DNA, the CDR3 is TGTGCCAGCAGCGCTACAGATACGCAGTATTTT. It translates to CASSATDTQYF. Based on the CDR3 plus reference TRBV9 and TRBJ2-3, the full variable domain is DSGVTQTPKHLITATGQRVTLRCSPRSGDLSVYWYQQSLDQGLQFLIQYYNGEERAKGNILERFSAQQFPDLHSELNLSSLELGDSALYFCASSATDTQYFGPGTRLTVL.

The chain joins TRBV30 to TRBJ1-5; a weak D match, TRBD1 (5 bases). CDR3 size: 11 residues. The germline V gene has CDR1 GTSNPN and CDR2 SVGIG (reference sequence). V lost 0 bases and J lost 9, with 6 bases in between. The CDR3 nucleotides read TGTGCCTGGAGTGTGGGGGGGCCCCAGCATTTT. As protein: CAWSVGGPQHF.

CDR3 nucleotide sequence: TGTGCCAGCAGCTTGGGACTAGCGGGCCCGCGGGAGACCCAGTACTTC. Translated: CASSLGLAGPRETQYF. The V gene is TRBV7-6, the J gene TRBJ2-5; 12 bases are a match to TRBD2. Germline V gene data show CDR1 as SGHVS and CDR2 as FNYEAQ. After removal of 3 bases from V and 5 bases from J, the junction contained 7 bases not matched to a gene. CDR3 size: 16 residues.

J is TRBJ1-1 and V is TRBV6-2 or TRBV6-3; D gene uncertain. The CDR3 has 14 amino acids. Looked up from germline, CDR1 is MNHEY and CDR2 is SVGEGT. V lost 0 bases to trimming and J lost 1 base, with 6 bases between them. The CDR3 DNA follows: TGTGCCAGCAGTTACTCGTTCGGGAACACTGAAGCTTTCTTT. Its translation: CASSYSFGNTEAFF.

V usage is TRBV14 and J usage is TRBJ2-7, with D perhaps matching TRBD1 (6 bases). The CDR3 covers 13 residues. V lost 2 bases and J lost 6, with 11 bases in between. Germline V CDR1 and CDR2: SGHDN, FVKESK. This CDR3 reads CASSQNRVGEQYF. The CDR3 DNA sequence: TGTGCCAGCAGCCAAAACAGGGTTGGCGAGCAGTACTTC.

The V gene is TRBV11-2, the J gene TRBJ1-6, with D possibly TRBD1 on 5 matching bases. The germline V gene encodes CDR1 SGHAT and CDR2 FQNNGV. The germline V and J ends were trimmed by 2 bases and 7 bases, with 12 bases remaining between them. This CDR3 has 15 amino acids. CDR3 nucleotide sequence: TGTGCCAGCAGCTTAAATAGGGGATCGAATTCACCCCTCCACTTT. This encodes CASSLNRGSNSPLHF.

CDR3 sequence reads: CASSYLQGSYGYTF. The CDR3 DNA reads TGTGCCAGCAGTTACCTACAGGGGAGCTATGGCTACACCTTC. The V and J genes are TRBV6-2 or TRBV6-3 and TRBJ1-2; 7 bases map to TRBD1. With 2 bases clipped from V and 4 bases from J, the junction kept 4 bases outside the gene matches. The CDR3 length is 14 residues. Germline V CDR1 and CDR2: MNHEY, SVGEGT.

The CDR3 region is CASKIRDRLNYGYTF. In DNA, the CDR3 is TGTGCCAGCAAGATACGGGACAGGTTAAACTATGGCTACACCTTC. J is TRBJ1-2 and V is TRBV28, with 8 bases that match TRBD1. CDR1 is MDHEN, CDR2 SYDVKM, per germline. V trimming: 7 bases; J trimming: 2 bases; junction bases outside the gene matches: 9. The CDR3 is made up of 15 amino acids.

The rearrangement joins TRBV4-2 to TRBJ2-7; D perhaps matches TRBD1 (6 bases). CDR1 LGHNA and CDR2 YNFKEQ come from the germline V gene. Trimming cost V 4 bases and J 1 base, with 14 bases left between them. The CDR3 is 15 residues long. In nucleotides, the CDR3 is TGTGCCAGCAGCCGAACAGGGATCTCATCCTACGAGCAGTACTTC. Translating it yields CASSRTGISSYEQYF.

The J gene is TRBJ1-6, the V gene TRBV5-4, with 7 bases matching TRBD1. This CDR3 contains 16 residues. After removal of 0 bases from V and 8 bases from J, the junction contained 8 bases not matched to a gene. Germline loops: CDR1 SGHNT, CDR2 YYREEE (reference sequence). CDR3 in DNA: TGTGCCAGCAGCTTGGCCAGACAGGGAATGGATTCACCCCTCCACTTT. This codes for CASSLARQGMDSPLHF.

The chain has TRBV7-2 and TRBJ1-6, with 9 bases identical to TRBD1. The CDR3 covers 15 residues. V dropped 1 base and J dropped 9; count of bases not matched to a gene: 4. From germline, CDR1 is SGHTA and CDR2 FQGNSA. CDR3: CASSLVGTGFSPLHF. In DNA, the CDR3 is TGTGCCAGCAGCTTAGTCGGGACAGGGTTTTCACCCCTCCACTTT.

This clone is judged medium-sized. This sequence joins TRBV7-8 and TRBJ2-7; a possible D gene is TRBD2 (6 bases). Germline CDR1 reads SGHVS; CDR2 reads FQNEAQ. V was trimmed by 4 bases and J by 1 base, leaving 14 bases between them. This CDR3 comprises 15 residues. CDR3 sequence (DNA): TGTGCCAGCAGCTCCCTAGGCGGGATGTCCTACGAGCAGTACTTC. It codes for CASSSLGGMSYEQYF. Looking up the rest from reference TRBV7-8 and TRBJ2-7 gives the full variable domain: GAGVSQSPRYKVAKRGQDVALRCDPISGHVSLFWYQQALGQGPEFLTYFQNEAQLDKSGLPSDRFFAERPEGSVSTLKIQRTQQEDSAVYLCASSSLGGMSYEQYFGPGTRLTVT.

CDR3 residues: CASSLLRSPNEQFF. The CDR3 DNA follows: TGTGCCAGCAGCTTACTTAGATCGCCCAATGAGCAGTTCTTC. The chain couples TRBV11-2 to TRBJ2-1, with D unresolved. Trimming took off 2 bases at V and 6 bases at J, with 11 bases between the two ends. The CDR3 length is 14 residues. Germline V gene sequence: CDR1 SGHAT, CDR2 FQNNGV. The full variable domain, in which reference TRBV11-2 and TRBJ2-1 provide the parts outside the CDR3, is EAGVAQSPRYKIIEKRQSVAFWCNPISGHATLYWYQQILGQGPKLLIQFQNNGVVDDSQLPKDRFSAERLKGVDSTLKIQPAKLEDSAVYLCASSLLRSPNEQFFGPGTRLTVL.